By frequency in the sample, the clone carrying this T cell receptor (beta chain) is medium-sized. Sample time point: sample taken at primary tumor resection. Extraction of whole RNA from tumor, nontumor lung or frozen PBMC preceded unsorted sequencing. There were some 76 donors, all of them untreated patients with early-stage non-small cell lung cancer. The data are from a study of spatial heterogeneity in lung cancer. Study details: Compared with alpha-chain sequences, beta-chain sequences were consistently detected in greater numbers. Raw reads contained each unique TCR and UMI combination more than ten times on average.

Every molecule of TCR cDNA had its own unique molecular identifier. TCRdb redid the calling of the 5' RACE reads with MiXCR, one entry per CDR3 protein. The sample records 3,000 to 4,000 distinct CDR3 sequences, around 6.7% being singletons. Germline values: CDR1 GTSNPN, CDR2 SVGIG (reference sequence). The CDR3 has 12 amino acids. Trimming shortened V by 2 bases and J by 7 bases, and 11 bases separated the two germline ends. J is TRBJ2-5 and V is TRBV30; D is uncertain. Sequencing used normal lung tissue next to the tumor, obtained at surgery. The sequence was obtained from a male donor with early-stage non-small cell lung cancer. The CDR3 region has the DNA TGTGCCTGGAGTAGTTTGGACCCGACCCAGTACTTC. It codes for CAWSSLDPTQYF.